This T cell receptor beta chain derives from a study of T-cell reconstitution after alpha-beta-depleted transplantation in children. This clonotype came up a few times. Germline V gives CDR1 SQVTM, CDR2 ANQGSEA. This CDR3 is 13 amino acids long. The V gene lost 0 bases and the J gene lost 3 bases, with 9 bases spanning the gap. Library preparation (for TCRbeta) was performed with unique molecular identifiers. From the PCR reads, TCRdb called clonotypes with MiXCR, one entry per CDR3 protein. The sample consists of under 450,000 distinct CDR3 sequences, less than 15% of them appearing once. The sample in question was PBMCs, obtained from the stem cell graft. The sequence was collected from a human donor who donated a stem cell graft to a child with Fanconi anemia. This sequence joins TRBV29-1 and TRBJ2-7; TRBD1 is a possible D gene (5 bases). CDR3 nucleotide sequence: TGCAGCGTTGAAGACTTCGACAGCTACGAGCAGTACTTC. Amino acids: CSVEDFDSYEQYF.